These 31 T cell receptor beta chains were all obtained from the same sample, sequenced in a study of identical twins. Each CDR3 protein gets one entry after TCRdb re-called the 5' RACE reads with MiXCR. This table has around 100,000 distinct CDR3 sequences, 5.9% appearing once. The source material was memory T cells sorted from blood. These receptor sequences come from a woman aged 45 to 65 in good health.

This rearrangement joins TRBV6-4 to TRBJ2-1; either TRBD1 or TRBD2 may supply D (5 bases each). The CDR3 is made up of 15 amino acids. From germline, CDR1 is MRHNA and CDR2 SNTAGT. V shed 3 bases and J shed 3 bases, with 12 bases lying between them. CDR3 bases: TGTGCCAGCAGTGAGGGGGTGCGGAACTACAATGAGCAGTTCTTC. Translating gives CASSEGVRNYNEQFF.

This clonotype was detected ten times or more. The chain combines TRBV15 with TRBJ2-2; perhaps TRBD1 as D (6 bases). CDR1 and CDR2 (germline): LNHNV, YYDKDF (reference sequence). V was shortened by 9 bases and J by 7 bases, with 18 bases between the two germline ends. There are 14 residues in the CDR3. In DNA, the CDR3 is TGTGCCACACAACAGGGATCGAACGTCGGGGAGCTGTTTTTT. It specifies CATQQGSNVGELFF.

This chain links TRBV20-1 with TRBJ1-5, with 7 nucleotides matching TRBD1. In germline, CDR1 is DFQATT, CDR2 SNEGSKA (reference sequence). The CDR3 is 16 amino acids. V shed 4 bases and J 3 bases; nucleotides not matched to a gene: 12. Here the CDR3 DNA reads TGCAGTGCTATAATCGGGGCAGGGGGGAACAATCAGCCCCAGCATTTT. Encoded protein: CSAIIGAGGNNQPQHF.

This clonotype was counted at least ten times. The rearrangement uses TRBV7-8 and TRBJ2-1, with 12 bases that match TRBD2. Germline V gives CDR1 SGHVS, CDR2 FQNEAQ. With V trimmed by 5 bases and J by 1 base, 3 bases remained unmatched. This CDR3 is 16 amino acids long. CDR3 amino acids: CASSELAGGSYNEQFF. CDR3 nucleotide sequence: TGTGCCAGCAGCGAACTAGCGGGGGGATCCTACAATGAGCAGTTCTTC.

This clonotype was detected a few times. The rearrangement joins TRBV10-1 to TRBJ2-6; D not resolved. CDR1 WNHNN and CDR2 SYGVQD come from the germline V gene (reference sequence). The CDR3 loop spans 15 amino acids. Between the trimmed V and J ends, which lost 8 bases and 2 bases, there was a span of 13 bases. The CDR3 DNA sequence: TGCGCCAGCTGTCACGGAACCGCTGGGGCCAACGTCCTGACTTTC. This sequence encodes CASCHGTAGANVLTF.

This clonotype is labeled as medium-sized (0.01 to 0.1%). The chain couples TRBV20-1 to TRBJ2-1; D may be TRBD2 (6 bases). This CDR3 is 15 amino acids long. V gave up 6 bases and J gave up 5 bases, with 20 bases separating them. Germline V gives CDR1 DFQATT, CDR2 SNEGSKA (reference sequence). Written as DNA, the CDR3 is TGCAGTGCAGATGCTTTGGCTAGCGTAAACAATGAGCAGTTCTTC. This sequence encodes CSADALASVNNEQFF.

This clonotype was seen many times. The chain is built from TRBV28 and TRBJ2-4; no definite D call. CDR3 length: 17 amino acids. Trimming stripped 7 bases from V and 0 bases from J, with 19 bases between. Germline CDR1 MDHEN, CDR2 SYDVKM. In nucleotides, the CDR3 is TGTGCCAGCATGCGGAGCTCACCAGATAGAGCCAAAAACATTCAGTACTTC. The encoded protein is CASMRSSPDRAKNIQYF.

This clonotype has more than one count but fewer than ten. The rearrangement uses TRBV11-2 and TRBJ2-6, with D tentatively TRBD2 (5 bases). Between the trimmed V and J ends, which lost 8 bases and 0 bases, there was a span of 17 bases. The CDR3 has 17 amino acids. Germline CDR1 and CDR2: SGHAT and FQNNGV. The CDR3 DNA follows: TGTGCCAGCGGCCCCAGCGGAAAACCCTCTGGGGCCAACGTCCTGACTTTC. Residues: CASGPSGKPSGANVLTF.

In this sample, this clonotype turned up many times. The chain combines TRBV27 with TRBJ2-7; D possibly uses TRBD1 or TRBD2 (5 bases each). The CDR3 sequence is 14 residues long. V was shortened by 7 bases and J by 0 bases, with 13 bases between the two germline ends. Germline-derived CDR1 and CDR2 are MNHEY and SMNVEV (reference sequence). CDR3 protein: CASNDGGDSYEQYF. The DNA of the CDR3 is TGTGCCAGCAACGATGGGGGAGACTCCTACGAGCAGTACTTC.

At least ten counts were recorded for this clonotype. The chain joins TRBV2 to TRBJ2-4; tentatively, D is TRBD2 (7 bases). CDR3 length: 15 residues. Germline CDR1 is SNHLY and CDR2 is FYNNEI. V gave up 3 bases and J gave up 0 bases, with 9 bases separating them. The CDR3 DNA reads TGTGCCAGCAGTGAGCGGGGGCTAGCCAAAAACATTCAGTACTTC. It is translated as CASSERGLAKNIQYF.

This sequence joins TRBV20-1 and TRBJ2-5, with D possibly called TRBD1 or TRBD2 (6 bases each). The germline gives CDR1 DFQATT, CDR2 SNEGSKA (reference sequence). This CDR3 contains 13 residues. V shed 2 bases and J shed 4 bases, with 11 bases lying between them. Here the CDR3 reads CSARTGGGETQYF. CDR3 coding DNA: TGCAGTGCTAGAACCGGGGGCGGAGAGACCCAGTACTTC.

This clonotype was picked up many times. This sequence joins TRBV2 and TRBJ2-6; D not resolved. V was shortened by 8 bases and J by 1 base, with 9 bases between the two germline ends. CDR3 length: 14 residues. CDR1 and CDR2 from the germline V gene are SNHLY and FYNNEI. CDR3 protein: CASATSSGANVLTF. For the CDR3, the DNA is TGTGCCAGCGCAACTTCATCTGGGGCCAACGTCCTGACTTTC.

This clonotype was seen ten or more times. This chain links TRBV2 with TRBJ2-7; 8 bases agree with TRBD1. In germline, CDR1 is SNHLY, CDR2 FYNNEI. Trimming removed 6 bases from V and 2 bases from J; junction bases left unmatched: 6. The CDR3 extends over 14 amino acids. The CDR3: CASSEDRATYEQYF. The CDR3 DNA is TGTGCCAGCAGCGAGGACAGGGCCACCTACGAGCAGTACTTC. The complete variable domain, with remaining parts taken from reference TRBV2 and TRBJ2-7, reads EPEVTQTPSHQVTQMGQEVILRCVPISNHLYFYWYRQILGQKVEFLVSFYNNEISEKSEIFDDQFSVERPDGSNFTLKIRSTKLEDSAMYFCASSEDRATYEQYFGPGTRLTVT.

In this sample, this clonotype turned up many times. The chain joins TRBV11-2 to TRBJ2-7, with 7 positions matching TRBD1. Germline CDR1 is SGHAT and CDR2 is FQNNGV. The CDR3 spans 15 residues. The ends lost 5 bases at V and 3 bases at J; junction bases unmatched: 10. CDR3 in DNA: TGTGCCAGCAGCACGAACAGGGGAACCTTCTACGAGCAGTACGTC. Its translation is CASSTNRGTFYEQYV.

This clonotype was found many times. The chain combines TRBV11-2 with TRBJ2-3; no reliable D call. Germline loops: CDR1 SGHAT, CDR2 FQNNGV. CDR3 length equals 14 residues. The V end lost 3 bases, the J end lost 4 bases, and 11 bases lay between the germline ends. The CDR3 bases are TGTGCCAGCAGCTTCAGGCAGTTGCCAGATACGCAGTATTTT. Translating gives CASSFRQLPDTQYF.

Only a few counts were recorded for this clonotype. V and J are TRBV5-1 and TRBJ2-1, with D perhaps TRBD1 (5 bases). There are 15 residues in the CDR3. Between the trimmed V and J ends, which lost 1 base and 4 bases, there was a span of 12 bases. The germline CDR1 and CDR2 sequences are SGHRS and YFSETQ. CDR3 DNA: TGCGCCAGCAGCTTGCCGGCCGACAGTTACAATGAGCAGTTCTTC. Its translation is CASSLPADSYNEQFF.

Ten or more counts support this clonotype. The gene calls are TRBV11-1 and TRBJ2-1; 8 nucleotides line up with TRBD1. The CDR3 extends over 16 amino acids. Germline CDR1 reads SGHAT; CDR2 reads FQDESV (reference sequence). V lost 5 bases and J lost 7; bases outside the gene matches: 13. CDR3 DNA: TGTGCCAGCAGCCCCCTTGGACAGGGATTTAGGAATGAGCAGTTCTTC. Encoded protein: CASSPLGQGFRNEQFF. Variable domain in full (rest from reference TRBV11-1 and TRBJ2-1): EAEVAQSPRYKITEKSQAVAFWCDPISGHATLYWYRQILGQGPELLVQFQDESVVDDSQLPKDRFSAERLKGVDSTLKIQPAELGDSAMYLCASSPLGQGFRNEQFFGPGTRLTVL.

Here the CDR3 DNA reads TGTGCCAGCAGCCGGGACAGGGTTCCGTCGTTCGTCGGTCGGCCTGGGGCCAACGTCCTGACTTTC. Translating it yields CASSRDRVPSFVGRPGANVLTF. The V and J genes are TRBV3-1 and TRBJ2-6; TRBD1 aligns across 9 bases. The CDR3 runs to 22 residues. The junction had 21 bases not matched to a gene; V was cut back by 4 bases and J by 2 bases. Germline CDR1 reads LGHDT; CDR2 reads YNNKEL (reference sequence).

Many counts were recorded for this clonotype. This chain links TRBV20-1 with TRBJ1-5, with 8 bases matching TRBD1. Looked up from germline, CDR1 is DFQATT and CDR2 is SNEGSKA (reference sequence). The CDR3 totals 13 residues. Trimming took 3 bases from V and 6 from J; bases not matched to a gene: 4. CDR3 bases: TGCAGTGCTAGGCAGGGGGCCGGTCAGCCCCAGCATTTT. Its protein is CSARQGAGQPQHF.

The J gene is TRBJ2-1, the V gene TRBV19; 9 bases agree with TRBD1. This CDR3 region has 16 residues. V shed 10 bases, J shed 6 bases, and the junction held 16 bases outside the gene matches. The germline gives CDR1 LNHDA, CDR2 SQIVND (reference sequence). DNA of the CDR3: TGTGCCATCGCATCCCTAACCGGGACAGGGATCAATGAGCAGTTCTTC. It encodes CAIASLTGTGINEQFF.

Ten or more counts support this clonotype. V gene TRBV12-3 or TRBV12-4 combines with J gene TRBJ1-2, with D tentatively TRBD1 (5 bases). Trimming removed 7 bases from V and 6 bases from J, with 15 bases in between. The CDR3 totals 13 residues. The CDR3 spells CASTIRGVNGYTF. CDR3 coding DNA: TGTGCCAGCACTATCCGGGGGGTTAATGGCTACACCTTC.

The table lists this clonotype with many counts. V and J are TRBV5-1 and TRBJ2-3; TRBD2 matches at 11 bases. Germline-derived CDR1 and CDR2 are SGHRS and YFSETQ. V gave up 4 bases and J gave up 5 bases; unmatched junction bases: 12. The CDR3 covers 17 residues. The CDR3 is CASSPWTSGWGGDTQYF. The CDR3 DNA reads TGCGCCAGCAGCCCGTGGACTAGCGGGTGGGGAGGAGATACGCAGTATTTT.

Many counts were recorded for this clonotype. This chain uses TRBV24-1 with TRBJ1-1, with TRBD1 identical over 9 bases. With V trimmed by 4 bases and J by 5 bases, 7 bases remained unmatched. The CDR3 length is 15 residues. Germline V gene data show CDR1 as KGHDR and CDR2 as SFDVKD. CDR3 bases: TGTGCCACCAGTGAGGGACAGGGTGGGAGAACTGAAGCTTTCTTT. This codes for CATSEGQGGRTEAFF.

This clonotype was seen repeatedly, ten times or more. The V call is TRBV29-1, the J call TRBJ1-1, with D possibly matching TRBD1 (6 bases). V was shortened by 7 bases and J by 4 bases, with 13 bases between the two germline ends. The germline V gene has CDR1 SQVTM and CDR2 ANQGSEA. The CDR3 spans 12 residues. The CDR3 DNA reads TGCAGCGCAGACGACAGGATCACTGAAGCTTTCTTT. It encodes CSADDRITEAFF. Complete variable domain (other parts from reference TRBV29-1 and TRBJ1-1): SAVISQKPSRDICQRGTSLTIQCQVDSQVTMMFWYRQQPGQSLTLIATANQGSEATYESGFVIDKFPISRPNLTFSTLTVSNMSPEDSSIYLCSADDRITEAFFGQGTRLTVV.

This clonotype has just a few counts. The V and J genes are TRBV20-1 and TRBJ1-5; D remains ambiguous. CDR1 DFQATT and CDR2 SNEGSKA come from the germline V gene (reference sequence). The CDR3 has 12 amino acids. Trimming removed 6 bases from V and 7 bases from J, with 13 bases in between. The CDR3 DNA reads TGCAGTGCGGGCAGAACGGACCAGCCCCAGCATTTT. Protein product: CSAGRTDQPQHF.

This clonotype was found many times. As DNA, the CDR3 is TGTGCCTGGAGTGTTACCGAGGGGTTGCAGTTCTTC. Translated, it gives CAWSVTEGLQFF. V usage is TRBV30 and J usage is TRBJ2-1; the D gene could be TRBD1 or TRBD2 (5 bases each). Trimming cost V 0 bases and J 12 bases, with 12 bases left between them. The CDR3 spans 12 residues. The germline V gene encodes CDR1 GTSNPN and CDR2 SVGIG (reference sequence).

This clonotype has a count of ten or more. This chain links TRBV28 with TRBJ2-3; 12 nucleotides match TRBD1. The germline CDR1 and CDR2 sequences are MDHEN and SYDVKM. V trimming: 10 bases; J trimming: 4 bases; junction bases outside the gene matches: 12. This CDR3 spans 16 amino acids. For the CDR3, the DNA is TGTGCCACCCTGGGACAGGGGGCGAGCTCGCCAGATACGCAGTATTTT. It encodes CATLGQGASSPDTQYF.

This clonotype was recorded many times. The chain uses TRBV6-6 and TRBJ2-5, with D maybe TRBD1 (5 bases). The ends were cut back, 6 bases at V and 5 bases at J, with 13 bases in the middle. In germline, CDR1 is MNHNY, CDR2 SVGAGI (reference sequence). The CDR3 is 13 amino acids. DNA for the CDR3: TGTGCCAGCAGCTATACAGGTCGCGAGACCCAGTACTTC. It encodes CASSYTGRETQYF.

At least ten counts were recorded for this clonotype. The chain links TRBV20-1 to TRBJ1-4, with D possibly being TRBD1 (6 bases). CDR3 length: 13 amino acids. The germline CDR1 and CDR2 sequences are DFQATT and SNEGSKA (reference sequence). Trimming pared 6 bases from V and 5 bases from J, leaving 13 bases between. The CDR3 DNA is TGCAGTGCACCAGGACAGTCCAATGAAAAACTGTTTTTT. The encoded protein is CSAPGQSNEKLFF.

This clonotype was detected many times. This chain links TRBV6-6 with TRBJ1-1; perhaps TRBD1 as D (6 bases). The CDR3 totals 15 residues. CDR1 is MNHNY, CDR2 SVGAGI, per germline (reference sequence). V lost 0 bases, J lost 7 bases, and 15 bases lay in between. Here the CDR3 reads CASSYSLQGWGEAFF. The CDR3 DNA is TGTGCCAGCAGTTACTCATTACAGGGTTGGGGTGAAGCTTTCTTT.

This clonotype has just a few counts. The genes are TRBV6-5 and TRBJ1-2; perhaps TRBD1 as D (5 bases). This CDR3 comprises 11 residues. Germline V gene data show CDR1 as MNHEY and CDR2 as SVGAGI. Between the trimmed V and J ends, which lost 6 bases and 8 bases, there was a span of 10 bases. The CDR3 reads CASRAGRGYTF. In DNA form, the CDR3 reads TGTGCCAGCAGGGCAGGGAGAGGCTACACCTTC.